This T cell receptor (beta chain) was profiled in a study of control samples from healthy donors and cancer patients. TCRdb's table, derived via immunoSEQ multiplex PCR, lists solely in-frame clones and lacks some. The sample includes more than 25,000 clones, approximately 94% seen only once; the top ten take roughly 6.7%. Germline V lookup: CDR1 MNHEY, CDR2 SMNVEV (reference sequence). CDR3 length equals 12 residues. V was trimmed by 3 bases and J by 7 bases, leaving 9 bases between them. The rearrangement joins TRBV27 to TRBJ1-2; D is possibly TRBD1 (5 bases). The sequence derives from a man aged 55-75 years in good health. Sequencing used blood. The CDR3 sequence: CASSFRGSGYTF. The CDR3 nucleotides read TGTGCCAGCAGTTTTAGGGGTAGTGGCTACACCTTC.